A single sample is the source of the 27 T cell receptor beta chains below, sequenced in a study of a mutant IDH1 vaccine in newly diagnosed glioma. These receptors' antigens are unknown. Time point described: week 11, during vaccination. One vaccine dose held 300 ug of mutant IDH1 20-mer peptide and came with topical imiquimod. This table comes from immunoSEQ multiplex PCR, and its TCRdb copy is limited to in-frame clones, with some not included. The sample shows about 40,000 clones, roughly 84% of them seen only once. The input for sequencing was PBMCs, taken from a glioma patient whose treatment included an IDH1 peptide vaccine. Receptor source: a man aged 35-49 years with glioma.

CDR3 nucleotides: TGTGCCAGCAGTGGCCGGGGGTTAGCGGGAGCCTACAATGAGCAGTTCTTC. Protein: CASSGRGLAGAYNEQFF. The chain employs TRBV6-4 and TRBJ2-1; 9 bases are shared with TRBD2. Trimming at V came to 4 bases and at J to 2 bases, leaving 9 bases not matched to a gene. The CDR3 is 17 residues long. Germline CDR1 MRHNA, CDR2 SNTAGT.

In DNA, the CDR3 is TGTGCCAGCAGATCATACGAGCAGTACTTC. This sequence encodes CASRSYEQYF. The chain recombines TRBV6-1 with TRBJ2-7, with D unresolved. Germline V lookup: CDR1 MNHNS, CDR2 SASEGT. The CDR3 consists of 10 residues. V lost 6 bases and J 4 bases, leaving 4 bases between the germline ends.

The gene calls are TRBV7-8 and TRBJ2-7; 13 positions agree with TRBD2. V lost 1 base to trimming and J lost 6 bases; unmatched junction nucleotides: 6. The germline V gene encodes CDR1 SGHVS and CDR2 FQNEAQ. This CDR3 has 16 amino acids. This CDR3 reads CASSLGGLAGVGEQYF. The CDR3 DNA reads TGTGCCAGCAGCTTAGGCGGACTAGCGGGAGTGGGCGAGCAGTACTTC. Drawing the rest from reference TRBV7-8 and TRBJ2-7, the complete variable domain is GAGVSQSPRYKVAKRGQDVALRCDPISGHVSLFWYQQALGQGPEFLTYFQNEAQLDKSGLPSDRFFAERPEGSVSTLKIQRTQQEDSAVYLCASSLGGLAGVGEQYFGPGTRLTVT.

In this sample, this clone turned up a few times. Other nucleotide sequences from this sample produce the same CDR3. The rearrangement joins TRBV4-2 to TRBJ2-1; the match to TRBD2 covers 13 bases. V shed 0 bases and J 4 bases; nucleotides not matched to a gene: 0. The CDR3 is 16 residues long. Germline CDR1 and CDR2: LGHNA and YNFKEQ. The CDR3 protein is CASSQELAGGYNEQFF. The CDR3 nucleotides are TGTGCCAGCAGCCAAGAACTAGCGGGGGGGTACAATGAGCAGTTCTTC.

This chain uses TRBV27 with TRBJ2-1, with D possibly called TRBD1 or TRBD2 (6 bases each). The V gene's germline CDR1 is MNHEY and CDR2 SMNVEV (reference sequence). V shed 1 base and J shed 2 bases, with 9 bases lying between them. This CDR3 is 15 amino acids long. The CDR3 loop is CASSLLGGPYNEQFF. The CDR3 nucleotides are TGTGCCAGCAGTTTATTAGGGGGGCCCTACAATGAGCAGTTCTTC.

The gene calls are TRBV18 and TRBJ2-7; 7 bases are a match to TRBD1. V trimming: 5 bases; J trimming: 7 bases; junction bases outside the gene matches: 11. The length of the CDR3 is 14 residues. Germline V gene lookup returns CDR1 KGHSH and CDR2 LQKENI. CDR3 residues: CASSSATGHKEQYF. The CDR3 DNA reads TGTGCCAGCTCATCGGCGACAGGGCATAAAGAGCAGTACTTC.

The CDR3 region is CASSAGRNSGELFF. The CDR3 region has the DNA TGTGCCAGCAGTGCAGGGAGGAATTCCGGGGAGCTGTTTTTT. The chain links TRBV6-1 to TRBJ2-2; a possible D gene is TRBD2 (6 bases). Germline lookup yields CDR1 MNHNS and CDR2 SASEGT. V lost 4 bases, J lost 6 bases, and 12 bases lay in between. This CDR3 has 14 amino acids.

This rearrangement joins TRBV9 to TRBJ2-1; 10 nucleotides match TRBD1. CDR3 size: 14 residues. V dropped 4 bases and J dropped 9; count of bases not matched to a gene: 7. Germline-derived CDR1 and CDR2 are SGDLS and YYNGEE. Here the CDR3 reads CASSSGQGTSEQFF. The DNA for the CDR3 is TGTGCCAGCAGCTCGGGACAGGGGACTAGTGAGCAGTTCTTC.

The rearrangement links TRBV19 to TRBJ2-2; TRBD1 might be the D (6 bases). Germline V gives CDR1 LNHDA, CDR2 SQIVND (reference sequence). This CDR3 spans 12 amino acids. Trimming pared 8 bases from V and 4 bases from J, leaving 8 bases between. The CDR3 loop is CASLGATGELFF. The CDR3 DNA sequence: TGTGCCAGTCTGGGGGCCACCGGGGAGCTGTTTTTT.

This clone has only a few counts. The chain employs TRBV4-1 and TRBJ2-4, with 7 bases lining up with TRBD1. The CDR3 contains 17 residues. The ends lost 0 bases at V and 4 bases at J; junction bases unmatched: 9. CDR1 is MGHRA, CDR2 YSYEKL, per germline. CDR3 DNA sequence: TGCGCCAGCAGCCAAGATCCGGGGACAGTTTTTAAAAACATTCAGTACTTC. Translation: CASSQDPGTVFKNIQYF.

The rearrangement uses TRBV5-4 and TRBJ1-3; D unresolved. The V and J ends lost 4 bases and 1 base respectively, with 6 bases between them. Looked up from germline, CDR1 is SGHNT and CDR2 is YYREEE (reference sequence). This CDR3 has 13 residues. CDR3 nucleotides: TGTGCCAGCAGCACCGGGTCTGGAAACACCATATATTTT. This codes for CASSTGSGNTIYF. Supplemented by reference TRBV5-4 and TRBJ1-3, the full variable domain reads ETGVTQSPTHLIKTRGQQVTLRCSSQSGHNTVSWYQQALGQGPQFIFQYYREEENGRGNFPPRFSGLQFPNYSSELNVNALELDDSALYLCASSTGSGNTIYFGEGSWLTVV.

The V gene is TRBV28, the J gene TRBJ2-6; maybe TRBD1 (5 bases). Looked up from germline, CDR1 is MDHEN and CDR2 is SYDVKM. Trimming pared 3 bases from V and 0 bases from J, leaving 12 bases between. This CDR3 is built from 17 residues. The DNA of the CDR3 is TGTGCCAGCAGTTTGGACAATGTTGGCTCTGGGGCCAACGTCCTGACTTTC. This gives the protein CASSLDNVGSGANVLTF. The variable domain in full, with the rest retrieved from reference TRBV28 and TRBJ2-6, is DVKVTQSSRYLVKRTGEKVFLECVQDMDHENMFWYRQDPGLGLRLIYFSYDVKMKEKGDIPEGYSVSREKKERFSLILESASTNQTSMYLCASSLDNVGSGANVLTFGAGSRLTVL.

The chain joins TRBV29-1 to TRBJ2-7; D is possibly TRBD1 or TRBD2 (5 bases each). The CDR3 length is 12 residues. The V end was cut by 1 base, the J end by 10 bases, with 14 bases between. The germline CDR1 and CDR2 sequences are SQVTM and ANQGSEA. The CDR3 nucleotides are TGCAGCGTTGAAGGTCTCCGAGGGGCTCAGTACTTC. This gives the protein CSVEGLRGAQYF.

J is TRBJ2-7 and V is TRBV5-6; D is possibly TRBD1 or TRBD2 (7 bases each). The CDR3 sequence is 13 residues long. CDR1 is SGHDT and CDR2 is YYEEEE in the germline V gene. V was shortened by 9 bases and J by 1 base, with 14 bases between the two germline ends. CDR3 in amino acids: CATGGGESYEQYF. CDR3 nucleotides: TGTGCCACAGGGGGGGGTGAATCCTACGAGCAGTACTTC. Full variable domain (remainder filled in from reference TRBV5-6 and TRBJ2-7): DAGVTQSPTHLIKTRGQQVTLRCSPKSGHDTVSWYQQALGQGPQFIFQYYEEEERQRGNFPDRFSGHQFPNYSSELNVNALLLGDSALYLCATGGGESYEQYFGPGTRLTVT.

This chain joins TRBV9 and TRBJ1-5; the D is unclear. The length of the CDR3 is 15 residues. V shed 0 bases and J shed 0 bases, with 7 bases lying between them. CDR1 and CDR2 (germline): SGDLS, YYNGEE. In nucleotides, the CDR3 is TGTGCCAGCAGCGTAGAGGGTAATAGCAATCAGCCCCAGCATTTT. This sequence encodes CASSVEGNSNQPQHF. Supplemented by reference TRBV9 and TRBJ1-5, the full variable domain reads DSGVTQTPKHLITATGQRVTLRCSPRSGDLSVYWYQQSLDQGLQFLIQYYNGEERAKGNILERFSAQQFPDLHSELNLSSLELGDSALYFCASSVEGNSNQPQHFGDGTRLSIL.

J is TRBJ2-7 and V is TRBV6-5; D may be TRBD1 (6 bases). The germline gives CDR1 MNHEY, CDR2 SVGAGI. V was clipped by 5 bases and J by 6 bases, with 17 bases between them. The CDR3 has 14 residues. The CDR3 nucleotides read TGTGCCAGCAGTAAGGGACATGGTATCGGCGAGCAGTACTTC. Residues: CASSKGHGIGEQYF.

The gene calls are TRBV19 and TRBJ2-3, with 7 nucleotides matching TRBD2. CDR3 size: 18 residues. Unmatched junction bases numbered 18, after V lost 4 bases and J lost 5 bases. Germline V gene data show CDR1 as LNHDA and CDR2 as SQIVND (reference sequence). For the CDR3, the DNA is TGTGCCAGTAGTACCTCTTATGGTGGGAGGGCCCGGGGAGATACGCAGTATTTT. Its translation: CASSTSYGGRARGDTQYF.

This clone was counted only a few times. The V gene is TRBV19, the J gene TRBJ1-4; possible D gene TRBD1, 5 bases. Deletions cut 6 bases from V and 8 bases from J, with 19 bases between. Germline lookup yields CDR1 LNHDA and CDR2 SQIVND (reference sequence). This CDR3 has 15 amino acids. CDR3 region: CASSDRANQGEKLFF. CDR3 DNA: TGTGCCAGTAGCGATCGGGCCAACCAGGGCGAAAAACTGTTTTTT.

This chain connects TRBV7-2 to TRBJ2-1, with TRBD1 as a possible D gene (6 bases). The CDR3 has 16 residues. CDR1 SGHTA and CDR2 FQGNSA come from the germline V gene. The V end was cut by 6 bases, the J end by 9 bases, with 24 bases between. The CDR3 DNA sequence: TGTGCCAGCAGTCCCAGGGGCCCTCTTACCTCGGCTGAGCAGTTCTTC. Translating it yields CASSPRGPLTSAEQFF.

The sample holds one count of this clone. This chain joins TRBV5-4 and TRBJ2-3; 9 bases match TRBD1. Looked up from germline, CDR1 is SGHNT and CDR2 is YYREEE (reference sequence). There are 14 residues in the CDR3. With 4 bases clipped from V and 9 bases from J, the junction kept 9 bases outside the gene matches. CDR3 DNA sequence: TGTGCCAGCAGCGGTGCCGGACAGGGGCGGACGCAGTATTTT. Its translation: CASSGAGQGRTQYF.

This clone has only a few counts. The CDR3 is CASSSLIADTQYF. The CDR3 region has the DNA TGTGCCAGCAGCTCCCTAATAGCGGATACGCAGTATTTT. This rearrangement joins TRBV7-3 to TRBJ2-3, with D tentatively TRBD2 (5 bases). V lost 4 bases, J lost 6 bases, and 11 bases lay in between. Germline assignment: CDR1 SGHTA and CDR2 FQGTGA. The CDR3 sequence is 13 residues long.

The CDR3 bases are TGTGCCAGCAGCTTAGTGGGGAACACTGAAGCTTTCTTT. Amino acids: CASSLVGNTEAFF. The J gene is TRBJ1-1, the V gene TRBV11-2; D call uncertain. Germline CDR1 SGHAT, CDR2 FQNNGV. The CDR3 spans 13 residues. V gave up 1 base and J gave up 1 base, with 4 bases separating them.

This chain connects TRBV5-6 to TRBJ1-1, with unresolved D. With 2 bases removed from V and 4 bases from J, the gap between germline ends came to 12 bases. The V gene's germline CDR1 is SGHDT and CDR2 YYEEEE. The CDR3 runs to 14 residues. This CDR3 is CASSFIGSGTEAFF. In nucleotides, the CDR3 is TGTGCCAGCAGCTTTATTGGTTCTGGCACTGAAGCTTTCTTT.

The chain is built from TRBV2 and TRBJ1-1, with a tentative D call TRBD1 (5 bases). Trimming removed 2 bases at V and 4 bases at J, with 8 bases between. The CDR3 length is 13 residues. Germline V lookup: CDR1 SNHLY, CDR2 FYNNEI. DNA for the CDR3: TGTGCCAGCAGTGAAAGACAGATCACTGAAGCTTTCTTT. This encodes CASSERQITEAFF.

This clone was seen once. The rearrangement uses TRBV25-1 and TRBJ2-5; 8 bases are a match to TRBD1. Trimming took 2 bases from V and 6 from J; bases not matched to a gene: 8. CDR3 length: 15 amino acids. Germline assignment: CDR1 MGHDK and CDR2 SYGVNS. The DNA of the CDR3 is TGTGCCAGCAGTGAACCGGACAGGGAGCGGCAGACCCAGTACTTC. Residues: CASSEPDRERQTQYF. The full variable domain, its missing parts supplied by reference TRBV25-1 and TRBJ2-5, is EADIYQTPRYLVIGTGKKITLECSQTMGHDKMYWYQQDPGMELHLIHYSYGVNSTEKGDLSSESTVSRIRTEHFPLTLESARPSHTSQYLCASSEPDRERQTQYFGPGTRLLVL.

The chain has TRBV7-9 and TRBJ1-5; D not certain. This CDR3 has 14 amino acids. CDR1 and CDR2 from the germline V gene are SEHNR and FQNEAQ (reference sequence). V lost 5 bases to trimming and J lost 2 bases, with 10 bases between them. The chain's CDR3 is CASSPKDGNQPQHF. CDR3 DNA sequence: TGTGCCAGCAGCCCAAAGGATGGCAATCAGCCCCAGCATTTT. The full variable domain, rest sourced from reference TRBV7-9 and TRBJ1-5, is DTGVSQNPRHKITKRGQNVTFRCDPISEHNRLYWYRQTLGQGPEFLTYFQNEAQLEKSRLLSDRFSAERPKGSFSTLEIQRTEQGDSAMYLCASSPKDGNQPQHFGDGTRLSIL.

The table lists this clone with a count of one. V gene TRBV6-1 combines with J gene TRBJ1-5; possible D gene TRBD1, 6 bases. The CDR3 runs 14 residues. CDR1 is MNHNS, CDR2 SASEGT, per germline. V gave up 4 bases and J gave up 7 bases, with 14 bases separating them. The CDR3 spells CASSVPGAGQPQHF. The CDR3 DNA is TGTGCCAGCAGTGTTCCGGGGGCCGGGCAGCCCCAGCATTTT.